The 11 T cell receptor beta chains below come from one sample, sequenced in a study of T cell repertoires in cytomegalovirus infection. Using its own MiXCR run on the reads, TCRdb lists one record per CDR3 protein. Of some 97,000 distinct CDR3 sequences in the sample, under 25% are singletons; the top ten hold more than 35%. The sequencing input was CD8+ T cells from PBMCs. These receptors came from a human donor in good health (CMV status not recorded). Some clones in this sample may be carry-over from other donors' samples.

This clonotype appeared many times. CDR3 loop: CASREGPSSYNEQFF. The CDR3, as DNA: TGTGCCAGCAGGGAAGGGCCGAGCTCCTACAATGAGCAGTTCTTC. V and J are TRBV7-2 and TRBJ2-1; D not resolved. Germline lookup yields CDR1 SGHTA and CDR2 FQGNSA. The CDR3 has 15 residues. Trimming took off 6 bases at V and 0 bases at J, with 12 bases between the two ends.

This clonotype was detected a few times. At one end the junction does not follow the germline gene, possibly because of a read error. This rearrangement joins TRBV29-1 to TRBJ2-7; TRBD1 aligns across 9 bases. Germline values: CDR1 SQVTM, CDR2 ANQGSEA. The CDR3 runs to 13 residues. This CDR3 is CSVEGGQGNEQYF. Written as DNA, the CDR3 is TGCAGCGTCGAAGGGGGACAGGGAAACGAGCAGTACTTC.

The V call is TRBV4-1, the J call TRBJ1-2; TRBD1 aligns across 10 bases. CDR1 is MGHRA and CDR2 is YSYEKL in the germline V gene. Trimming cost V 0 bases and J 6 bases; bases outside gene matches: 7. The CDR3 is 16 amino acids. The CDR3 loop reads CASSQESGTGEDGYTF. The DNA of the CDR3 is TGCGCCAGCAGCCAAGAATCCGGGACAGGGGAGGATGGCTACACCTTC.

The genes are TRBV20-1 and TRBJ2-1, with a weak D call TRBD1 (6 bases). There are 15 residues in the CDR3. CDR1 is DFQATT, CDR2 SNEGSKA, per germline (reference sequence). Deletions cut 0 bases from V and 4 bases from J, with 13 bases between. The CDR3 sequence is CSARDRGQPYNEQFF. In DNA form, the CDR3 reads TGCAGTGCTAGAGATCGCGGACAGCCGTACAATGAGCAGTTCTTC.

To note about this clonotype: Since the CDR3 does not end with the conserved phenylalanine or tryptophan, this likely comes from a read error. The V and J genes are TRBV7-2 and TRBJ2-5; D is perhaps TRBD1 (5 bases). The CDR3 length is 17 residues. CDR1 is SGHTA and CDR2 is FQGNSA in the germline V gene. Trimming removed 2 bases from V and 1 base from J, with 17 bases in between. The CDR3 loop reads CASSLRGGPQAQETQYL. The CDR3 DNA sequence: TGTGCCAGCAGCTTAAGGGGCGGACCCCAAGCCCAAGAGACCCAGTACTTA.

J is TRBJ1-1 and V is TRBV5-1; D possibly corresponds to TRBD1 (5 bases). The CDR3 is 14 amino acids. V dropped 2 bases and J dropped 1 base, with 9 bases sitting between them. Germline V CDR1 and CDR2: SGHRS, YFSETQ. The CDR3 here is CASSFGDPNTEAFF. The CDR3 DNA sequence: TGCGCCAGCAGCTTTGGGGACCCGAACACTGAAGCTTTCTTT.

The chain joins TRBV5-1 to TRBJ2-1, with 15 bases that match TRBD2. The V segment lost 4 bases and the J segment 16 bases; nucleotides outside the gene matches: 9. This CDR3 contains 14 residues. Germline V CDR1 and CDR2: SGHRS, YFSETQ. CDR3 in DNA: TGCGCCAGCAGCGCCTGGACTAGCGGGGGGGCTTTTTTCTTC. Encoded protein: CASSAWTSGGAFFF.

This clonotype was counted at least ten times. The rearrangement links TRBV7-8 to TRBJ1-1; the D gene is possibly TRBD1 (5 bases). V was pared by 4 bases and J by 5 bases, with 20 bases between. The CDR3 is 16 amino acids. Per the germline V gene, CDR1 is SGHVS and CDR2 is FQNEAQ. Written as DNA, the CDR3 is TGTGCCAGCAGCTCCCTAAAAACGACAGATTTTACTGAAGCTTTCTTT. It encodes CASSSLKTTDFTEAFF. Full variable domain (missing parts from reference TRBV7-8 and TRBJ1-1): GAGVSQSPRYKVAKRGQDVALRCDPISGHVSLFWYQQALGQGPEFLTYFQNEAQLDKSGLPSDRFFAERPEGSVSTLKIQRTQQEDSAVYLCASSSLKTTDFTEAFFGQGTRLTVV.

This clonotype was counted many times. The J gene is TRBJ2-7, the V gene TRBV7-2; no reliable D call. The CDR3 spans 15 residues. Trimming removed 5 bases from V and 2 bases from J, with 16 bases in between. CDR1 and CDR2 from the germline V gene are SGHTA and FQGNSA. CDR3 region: CASSPETVNTYEQYF. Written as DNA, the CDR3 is TGTGCCAGCAGCCCCGAGACCGTAAACACCTACGAGCAGTACTTC. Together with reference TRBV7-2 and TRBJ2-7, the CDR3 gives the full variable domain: GAGVSQSPSNKVTEKGKDVELRCDPISGHTALYWYRQSLGQGLEFLIYFQGNSAPDKSGLPSDRFSAERTGGSVSTLTIQRTQQEDSAVYLCASSPETVNTYEQYFGPGTRLTVT.

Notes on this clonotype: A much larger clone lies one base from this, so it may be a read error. CDR3 coding DNA: TGTGCCAGCAGCCTGGAGAGGGGAGACGAGCAGTTCTTC. Translated: CASSLERGDEQFF. This chain uses TRBV7-2 with TRBJ2-1; D tentatively reads TRBD1 or TRBD2 (5 bases each). The CDR3 length is 13 residues. Germline CDR1 and CDR2: SGHTA and FQGNSA. Deletions cut 5 bases from V and 10 bases from J, with 15 bases between.

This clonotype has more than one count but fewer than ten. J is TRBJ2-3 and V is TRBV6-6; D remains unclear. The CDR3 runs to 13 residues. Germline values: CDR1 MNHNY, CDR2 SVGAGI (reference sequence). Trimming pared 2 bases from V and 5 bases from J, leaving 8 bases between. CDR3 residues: CASSYGDLDTQYF. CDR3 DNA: TGTGCCAGCAGTTACGGTGACCTAGATACGCAGTATTTT.